This TCR beta chain came from a study of T cell changes during pregnancy in multiple sclerosis. The table came from immunoSEQ multiplex PCR; TCRdb's copy has only in-frame clones and leaves some out. The sample holds around 63,000 clones, 90% to 95% seen once. This CDR3 spans 14 amino acids. Trimming took 3 bases from V and 0 from J, leaving 6 bases between them. The germline V gene encodes CDR1 LNHDA and CDR2 SQIVND (reference sequence). The material sequenced was peripheral blood, taken after pregnancy. This clonotype originated in a female donor in good health, enrolled as a control in a pregnancy study. The gene calls are TRBV19 and TRBJ1-5; D unresolved. CDR3: CASSMSGSNQPQHF. The CDR3 DNA reads TGTGCCAGTAGTATGTCAGGTAGCAATCAGCCCCAGCATTTT.